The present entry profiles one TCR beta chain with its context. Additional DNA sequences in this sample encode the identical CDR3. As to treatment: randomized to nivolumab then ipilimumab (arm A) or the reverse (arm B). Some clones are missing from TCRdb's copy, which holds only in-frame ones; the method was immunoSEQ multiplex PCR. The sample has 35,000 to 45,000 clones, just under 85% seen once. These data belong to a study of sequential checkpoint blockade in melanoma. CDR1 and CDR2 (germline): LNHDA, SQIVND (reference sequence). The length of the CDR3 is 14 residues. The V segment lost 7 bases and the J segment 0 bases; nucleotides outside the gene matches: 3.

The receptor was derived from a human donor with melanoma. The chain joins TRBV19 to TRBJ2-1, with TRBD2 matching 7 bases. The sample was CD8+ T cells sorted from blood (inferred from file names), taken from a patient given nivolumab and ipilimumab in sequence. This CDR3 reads CASIGGSSYNEQFF. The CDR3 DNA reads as TGTGCCAGTATCGGCGGGAGCTCCTACAATGAGCAGTTCTTC.